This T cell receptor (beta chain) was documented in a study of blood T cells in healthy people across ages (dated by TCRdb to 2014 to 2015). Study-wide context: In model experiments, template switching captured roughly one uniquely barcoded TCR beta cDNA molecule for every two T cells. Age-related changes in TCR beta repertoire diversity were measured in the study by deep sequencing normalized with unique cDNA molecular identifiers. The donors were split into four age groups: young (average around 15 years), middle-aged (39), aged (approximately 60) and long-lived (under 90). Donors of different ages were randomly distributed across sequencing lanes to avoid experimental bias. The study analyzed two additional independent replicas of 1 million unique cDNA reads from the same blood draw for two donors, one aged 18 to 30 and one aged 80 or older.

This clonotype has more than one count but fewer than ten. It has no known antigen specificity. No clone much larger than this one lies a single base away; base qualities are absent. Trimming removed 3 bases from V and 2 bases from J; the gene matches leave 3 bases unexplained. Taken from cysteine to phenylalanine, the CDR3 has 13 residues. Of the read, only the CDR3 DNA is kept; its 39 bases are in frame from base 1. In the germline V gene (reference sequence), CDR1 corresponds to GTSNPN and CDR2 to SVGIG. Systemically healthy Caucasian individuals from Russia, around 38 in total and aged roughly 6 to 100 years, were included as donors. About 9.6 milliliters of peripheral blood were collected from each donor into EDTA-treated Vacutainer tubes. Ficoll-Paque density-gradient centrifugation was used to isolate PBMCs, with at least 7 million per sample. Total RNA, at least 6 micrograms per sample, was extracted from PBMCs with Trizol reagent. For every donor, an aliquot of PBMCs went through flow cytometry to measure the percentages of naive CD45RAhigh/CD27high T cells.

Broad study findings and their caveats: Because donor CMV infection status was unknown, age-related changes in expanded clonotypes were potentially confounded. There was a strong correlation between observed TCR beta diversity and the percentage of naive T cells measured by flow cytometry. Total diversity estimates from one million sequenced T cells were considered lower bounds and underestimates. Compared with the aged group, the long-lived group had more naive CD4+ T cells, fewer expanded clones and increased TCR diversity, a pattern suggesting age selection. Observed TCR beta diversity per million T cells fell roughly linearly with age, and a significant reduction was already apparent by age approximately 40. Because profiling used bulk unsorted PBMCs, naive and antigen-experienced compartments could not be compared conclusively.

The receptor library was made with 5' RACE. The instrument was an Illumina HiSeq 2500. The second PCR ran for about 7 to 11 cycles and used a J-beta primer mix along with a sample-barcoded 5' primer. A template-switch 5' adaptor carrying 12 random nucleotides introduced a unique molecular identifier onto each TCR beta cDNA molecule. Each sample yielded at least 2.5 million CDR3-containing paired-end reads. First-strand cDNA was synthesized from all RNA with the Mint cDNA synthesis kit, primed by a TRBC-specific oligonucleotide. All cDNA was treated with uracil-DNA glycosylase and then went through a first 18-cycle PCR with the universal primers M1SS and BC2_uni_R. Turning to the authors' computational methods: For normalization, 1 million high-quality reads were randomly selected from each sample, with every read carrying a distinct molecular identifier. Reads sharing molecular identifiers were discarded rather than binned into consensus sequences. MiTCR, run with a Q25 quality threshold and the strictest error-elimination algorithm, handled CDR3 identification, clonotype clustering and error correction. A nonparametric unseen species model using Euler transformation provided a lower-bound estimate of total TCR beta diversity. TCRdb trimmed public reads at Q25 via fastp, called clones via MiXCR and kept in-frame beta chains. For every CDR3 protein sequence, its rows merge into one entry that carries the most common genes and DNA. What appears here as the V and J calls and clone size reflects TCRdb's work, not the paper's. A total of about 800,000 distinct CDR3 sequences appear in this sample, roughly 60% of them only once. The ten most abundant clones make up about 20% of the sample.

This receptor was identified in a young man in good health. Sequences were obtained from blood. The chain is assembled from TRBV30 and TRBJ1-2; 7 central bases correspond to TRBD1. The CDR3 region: CAWSLRGNYGYTF. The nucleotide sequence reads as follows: TGTGCCTGGAGCCTCAGGGGGAACTATGGCTACACCTTC.